The 9 T cell receptor beta chains given below trace back to one sample, sequenced in a study of cytomegalovirus exposure and HLA in healthy donors (TCRdb year 2017). The protocol used for the library was the immunoSEQ multiplex PCR assay. For the multiplex PCR, a mixture combining 60 forward primers for TCR Vbeta segments and 13 reverse primers for TCR Jbeta segments was used. What TCRdb holds here is the immuneACCESS table cut down to in-frame rearrangements. Part of the clones is not present; checked against another copy, under half of the missing clones reflect an unresolved V gene, and the others are unexplained. The sample table lists about 200,000 clones, roughly three quarters of them with a count of one. Roughly 1.6% of the sample lies in the top ten. The sample consisted of PBMCs. The receptors here all came from a man aged 50 or older in good health and CMV-seronegative.

This clone appeared once. The rearrangement links TRBV15 to TRBJ1-2; maybe TRBD1 (5 bases). This CDR3 spans 15 amino acids. V was clipped by 0 bases and J by 6 bases, with 14 bases between them. CDR1 LNHNV and CDR2 YYDKDF come from the germline V gene (reference sequence). In DNA form, the CDR3 reads TGTGCCACCAGCAGAGATCGCCAGGGTAGTGATGGCTACACCTTC. It encodes CATSRDRQGSDGYTF.

The V gene is TRBV10-3, the J gene TRBJ2-5, with TRBD2 identical over 9 bases. The CDR3 spans 17 residues. The V segment lost 0 bases and the J segment 4 bases; nucleotides outside the gene matches: 9. Germline CDR1 ENHRY, CDR2 SYGVKD. The CDR3 nucleotides are TGTGCCATCAGTGAGTCTGGCGGGAGGGCCAGCGGAGAGACCCAGTACTTC. Amino acid sequence: CAISESGGRASGETQYF.

This sequence joins TRBV7-9 and TRBJ2-6; TRBD1 agrees at 8 bases. This CDR3 comprises 16 residues. After removal of 5 bases from V and 0 bases from J, the junction contained 3 bases not matched to a gene. Per germline, CDR1 SEHNR and CDR2 FQNEAQ (reference sequence). This CDR3 reads CASSPTGGSGANVLTF. In nucleotides, the CDR3 is TGTGCCAGCAGCCCTACAGGGGGCTCTGGGGCCAACGTCCTGACTTTC.

The rearrangement links TRBV21-1 to TRBJ2-1; the table's D gene call, TRBD2, was not cross checked with the DNA. TRBV21-1 is marked as a pseudogene. The length of the CDR3 is 19 residues. In DNA form, the CDR3 reads TGTGCCAGCAGCAAAGGGGAGGGCCCAGAGACCCCCCACTACAATGAGCAGTTCTTC. Protein: CASSKGEGPETPHYNEQFF.

This rearrangement joins TRBV4-2 to TRBJ2-7, with TRBD2 matching 10 bases. The CDR3 is 17 amino acids. Trimming removed 4 bases from V and 0 bases from J; junction bases left unmatched: 9. Germline V gene data show CDR1 as LGHNA and CDR2 as YNFKEQ. CDR3 DNA: TGTGCCAGCAGCCCATTCGGGACTAGCGCGAGCTCCTACGAGCAGTACTTC. Protein product: CASSPFGTSASSYEQYF.

The chain combines TRBV29-1 with TRBJ2-1; 12 bases map to TRBD2. This CDR3 contains 14 residues. Germline trimming cut 3 bases from V and 4 bases from J; bases unmatched to any gene: 1. Germline lookup yields CDR1 SQVTM and CDR2 ANQGSEA. The chain's CDR3 is CSVDGLAGYNEQFF. CDR3 DNA: TGCAGCGTTGATGGACTAGCGGGATACAATGAGCAGTTCTTC.

This chain connects TRBV18 to TRBJ2-7; 7 bases align to TRBD1. The CDR3 has 14 amino acids. Germline CDR1 is KGHSH and CDR2 is LQKENI. V was clipped by 3 bases and J by 2 bases; unmatched bases: 4. This CDR3 is CASSPAGTAYEQYF. DNA of the CDR3: TGTGCCAGCTCACCGGCCGGGACAGCCTACGAGCAGTACTTC.

The rearrangement links TRBV5-8 to TRBJ2-3; the D is unclear. CDR1 is SGHTS, CDR2 YDEGEE, per germline. This CDR3 contains 13 residues. Deletions cut 0 bases from V and 2 bases from J, with 4 bases between. The CDR3, as DNA: TGTGCCAGCAGCTTGGCATCCACAGATACGCAGTATTTT. Encoded protein: CASSLASTDTQYF.

This chain joins TRBV7-9 and TRBJ2-1, with a possible D match to TRBD2 (6 bases). Germline CDR1 SEHNR, CDR2 FQNEAQ (reference sequence). This CDR3 has 17 residues. V was cut by 4 bases and J by 4 bases, with 20 bases left in between. The CDR3 region has the DNA TGTGCCAGCAGCTCCTACCTAGCCGCGGGAAGGTACAATGAGCAGTTCTTC. It yields the protein CASSSYLAAGRYNEQFF.